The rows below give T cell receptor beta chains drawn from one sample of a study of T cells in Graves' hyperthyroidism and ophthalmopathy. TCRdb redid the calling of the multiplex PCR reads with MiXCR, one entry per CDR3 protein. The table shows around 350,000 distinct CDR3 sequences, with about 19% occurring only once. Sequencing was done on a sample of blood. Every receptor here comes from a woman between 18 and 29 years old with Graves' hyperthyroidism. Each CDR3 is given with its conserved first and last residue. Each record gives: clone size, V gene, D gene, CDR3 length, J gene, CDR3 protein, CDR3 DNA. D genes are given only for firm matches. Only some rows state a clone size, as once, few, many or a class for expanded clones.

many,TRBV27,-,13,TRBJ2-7,CASSYMGAGEQYF,TGTGCCAGCAGTTACATGGGTGCGGGCGAGCAGTACTTC
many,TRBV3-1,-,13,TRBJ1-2,CASSQEGIYGYTF,TGTGCCAGCAGCCAAGAGGGCATCTATGGCTACACCTTC
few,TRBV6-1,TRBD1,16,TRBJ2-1,CASSELGQVRYNEQFF,TGTGCCAGCAGTGAGTTGGGACAGGTTCGCTACAATGAGCAGTTCTTC
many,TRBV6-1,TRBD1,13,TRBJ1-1,CASSQPAGQGAFF,TGTGCCAGCAGCCAGCCAGCGGGACAGGGAGCTTTCTTT
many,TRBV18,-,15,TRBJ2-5,CASSPLPASQETQYF,TGTGCCAGCTCACCCCTCCCTGCCAGCCAAGAGACCCAGTACTTC
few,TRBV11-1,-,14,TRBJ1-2,CASSFDNLYYGYTF,TGTGCCAGCAGCTTCGACAATCTCTACTATGGCTACACCTTC
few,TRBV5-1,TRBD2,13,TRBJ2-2,CASSAGEAGELFF,TGCGCCAGCAGCGCGGGGGAGGCCGGGGAGCTGTTTTTT
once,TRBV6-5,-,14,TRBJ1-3,CASSHSDSGNTIYF,TGTGCCAGCAGTCACAGTGACTCTGGAAACACCATATATTTT
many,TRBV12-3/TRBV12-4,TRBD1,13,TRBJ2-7,CASSFEEGGGQYF,TGTGCCAGCAGTTTTGAGGAAGGGGGCGGGCAGTACTTC
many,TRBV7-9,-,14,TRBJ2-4,CASGKGTAKNIQYF,TGTGCCAGCGGAAAGGGGACGGCCAAAAACATTCAGTACTTC
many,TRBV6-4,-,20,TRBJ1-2,CASRPKGGWDRGVWTYGYTF,TGTGCCAGCAGACCGAAGGGAGGGTGGGATCGAGGCGTGTGGACCTATGGCTACACCTTC
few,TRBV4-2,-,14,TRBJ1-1,CASSGGWGDAEAFF,TGTGCCAGCAGCGGGGGGTGGGGCGACGCTGAAGCTTTCTTT
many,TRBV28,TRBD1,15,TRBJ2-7,CASSLSGQGAREQYF,TGTGCCAGCAGTTTATCAGGACAGGGGGCGAGGGAGCAGTACTTC
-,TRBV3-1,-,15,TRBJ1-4,CASSQGRATNEKLFF,TGTGCCAGCAGCCAAGGCAGGGCAACTAATGAAAAACTGTTTTTT
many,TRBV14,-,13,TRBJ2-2,CASSRPITGELFF,TGTGCCAGCAGTCGTCCAATCACCGGGGAGCTGTTTTTT
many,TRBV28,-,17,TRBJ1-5,CASSLWAARGRNQPQHF,TGTGCCAGCAGTTTATGGGCCGCGAGGGGCCGCAATCAGCCCCAGCATTTT
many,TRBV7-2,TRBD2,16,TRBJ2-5,CASSLSLGGIQETQYF,TGTGCCAGCAGCTTAAGCCTCGGGGGGATACAAGAGACCCAGTACTTC
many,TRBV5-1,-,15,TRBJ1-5,CASSLDRGFNQPQHF,TGCGCCAGCAGCTTGGATCGGGGGTTCAATCAGCCCCAGCATTTT
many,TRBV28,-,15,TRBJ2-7,CASSLFRRGSYEQYF,TGTGCCAGCAGTTTATTCCGGAGGGGCTCCTACGAGCAGTACTTC
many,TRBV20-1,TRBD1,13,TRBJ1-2,CSAREQGAGGYTF,TGCAGTGCTAGGGAGCAGGGGGCCGGTGGCTACACCTTC
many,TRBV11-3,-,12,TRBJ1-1,CASSLVGGEAFF,TGTGCCAGCAGCTTAGTTGGGGGCGAAGCTTTCTTT
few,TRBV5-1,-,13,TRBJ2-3,CASSLWQTDTQYF,TGCGCCAGCAGCTTGTGGCAGACAGATACGCAGTATTTT
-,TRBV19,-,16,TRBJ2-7,CASSVTGSFYTYEQYF,TGTGCCAGTAGTGTCACAGGGTCCTTCTATACCTACGAGCAGTACTTC
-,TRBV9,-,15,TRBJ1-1,CASSVDTGLGTEAFF,TGTGCCAGCAGCGTAGATACAGGGTTGGGCACTGAAGCTTTCTTT
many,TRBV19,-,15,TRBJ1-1,CASSTPQALNTEAFF,TGTGCCAGTAGTACCCCCCAGGCTTTGAACACTGAAGCTTTCTTT
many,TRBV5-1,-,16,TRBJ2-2,CASSTQGRANTGELFF,TGCGCCAGCAGCACCCAGGGCCGGGCGAACACCGGGGAGCTGTTTTTT
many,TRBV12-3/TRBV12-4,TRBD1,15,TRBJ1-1,CASSSPGQGDTEAFF,TGTGCCAGCAGTTCCCCGGGACAGGGGGACACTGAAGCTTTCTTT